This TCR beta chain is drawn from a study of T cells expressing NK-cell markers. Turning to the study itself: Sorted CD3+CD56-NKG2C+, CD3+CD56+NKG2C- and CD3+CD56+NKG2C+ T cells were the source of the TCR beta repertoires. Serological testing identified most of the eight sequenced donors as HCMV-seropositive and one as seronegative. Study-wide points: It is unclear if expanded NKG2C-expressing clones target HCMV antigens. Also leading the CD3+CD56-NKG2C+ fraction in a few donors were these clonotypes.

The CDR3 totals 13 residues. From germline, CDR1 is SQVTM and CDR2 ANQGSEA. For this clonotype: Its antigen is as yet unknown.

Reprocessing the 5' RACE reads, TCRdb reports a single entry for every CDR3 protein and omits DNA. Across about 550,000 distinct CDR3 sequences, the top ten clones capture under 4.5% of the sample. Sequenced: blood T cells: a sorted CD56 or NKG2C T cell subset, CD4+ or CD8+ T cells, or bulk PBMC T cells (not recorded which). V and J are TRBV29-1 and TRBJ2-1; the TRBD1 assignment by TCRdb is unverifiable without DNA. The receptor was derived from a man aged 18 to 29 in good health. This CDR3 is CSGWTGNMDEQFF.